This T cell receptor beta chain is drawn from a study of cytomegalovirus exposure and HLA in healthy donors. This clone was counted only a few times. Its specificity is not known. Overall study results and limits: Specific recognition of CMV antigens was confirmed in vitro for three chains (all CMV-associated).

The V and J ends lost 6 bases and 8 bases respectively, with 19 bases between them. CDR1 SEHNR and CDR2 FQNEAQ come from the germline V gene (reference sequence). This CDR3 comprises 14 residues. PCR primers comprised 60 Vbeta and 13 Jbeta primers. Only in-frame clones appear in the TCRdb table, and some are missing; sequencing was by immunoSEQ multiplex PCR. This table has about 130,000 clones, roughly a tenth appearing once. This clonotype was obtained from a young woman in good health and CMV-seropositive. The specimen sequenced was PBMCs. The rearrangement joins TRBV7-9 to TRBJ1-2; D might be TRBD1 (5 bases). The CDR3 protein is CASSPPGEGLGYTF. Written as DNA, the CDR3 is TGTGCCAGCAGTCCCCCGGGGGAAGGTTTAGGCTACACCTTC.